The 30 T cell receptor beta chains below all came from one sample that was sequenced in a study of blood T cell repertoires in COVID-19. The data were produced by immunoSEQ multiplex PCR, yet TCRdb's version contains in-frame clones alone and is incomplete. The table records under 350,000 clones, roughly 83% of them present only once. The material sequenced was peripheral blood. Receptor source: a man between 60 and 75 years old who had recovered from COVID-19.

Only a few counts were recorded for this clone. This CDR3 is CASSPLAGDGYEQYF. The CDR3 nucleotides read TGTGCCAGCAGCCCGCTAGCGGGAGACGGGTACGAGCAGTACTTC. The chain links TRBV14 to TRBJ2-7; 10 bases align to TRBD2. The CDR3 contains 15 residues. Germline assignment: CDR1 SGHDN and CDR2 FVKESK. J gave up 4 bases and V 4 bases, and 7 bases lay outside the gene matches.

The V call is TRBV6-5, the J call TRBJ1-2; 8 bases align to TRBD1. Per germline, CDR1 MNHEY and CDR2 SVGAGI. Germline trimming cut 7 bases from V and 7 bases from J; bases unmatched to any gene: 8. The length of the CDR3 is 13 residues. CDR3 bases: TGTGCCAGCACCCTGGACAGGGTTTCTGGCTACACCTTC. As protein: CASTLDRVSGYTF.

Only a few counts were recorded for this clone. The V call is TRBV7-9, the J call TRBJ1-4; 7 positions agree with TRBD1. The CDR3 is made up of 14 amino acids. Germline lookup yields CDR1 SEHNR and CDR2 FQNEAQ (reference sequence). The ends lost 5 bases at V and 5 bases at J; junction bases unmatched: 5. The CDR3: CASSTGTVNEKLFF. Written as DNA, the CDR3 is TGTGCCAGCAGCACCGGGACAGTCAATGAAAAACTGTTTTTT. The full variable domain, in which reference TRBV7-9 and TRBJ1-4 provide the parts outside the CDR3, is DTGVSQNPRHKITKRGQNVTFRCDPISEHNRLYWYRQTLGQGPEFLTYFQNEAQLEKSRLLSDRFSAERPKGSFSTLEIQRTEQGDSAMYLCASSTGTVNEKLFFGSGTQLSVL.

The chain is built from TRBV28 and TRBJ2-1; 7 nucleotides line up with TRBD2. Germline-derived CDR1 and CDR2 are MDHEN and SYDVKM. Germline trimming cut 7 bases from V and 4 bases from J; bases unmatched to any gene: 7. The CDR3 has 14 residues. The CDR3 sequence: CASTPGGGYNEQFF. The CDR3 DNA reads TGTGCCAGCACCCCTGGCGGGGGTTACAATGAGCAGTTCTTC. The complete variable domain, with remaining parts taken from reference TRBV28 and TRBJ2-1, reads DVKVTQSSRYLVKRTGEKVFLECVQDMDHENMFWYRQDPGLGLRLIYFSYDVKMKEKGDIPEGYSVSREKKERFSLILESASTNQTSMYLCASTPGGGYNEQFFGPGTRLTVL.

The V and J genes are TRBV20-1 and TRBJ2-1; TRBD2 aligns across 7 bases. The V segment lost 5 bases and the J segment 4 bases; nucleotides outside the gene matches: 5. This CDR3 is 13 amino acids long. The germline CDR1 and CDR2 sequences are DFQATT and SNEGSKA (reference sequence). CDR3 loop: CSARGGGYNEQFF. For the CDR3, the DNA is TGCAGTGCTCGTGGGGGGGGGTACAATGAGCAGTTCTTC.

This rearrangement joins TRBV10-3 to TRBJ2-7, with 8 bases that match TRBD2. CDR3 length equals 16 residues. J gave up 0 bases and V 4 bases, and 8 bases lay outside the gene matches. Per germline, CDR1 ENHRY and CDR2 SYGVKD. Written as DNA, the CDR3 is TGTGCCATCAGTGGCCCGGGGGGGCGGAACTCCTACGAGCAGTACTTC. The encoded protein is CAISGPGGRNSYEQYF.

The chain employs TRBV6-1 and TRBJ2-7; 7 bases are shared with TRBD2. Unmatched junction bases numbered 6, after V lost 2 bases and J lost 5 bases. Looked up from germline, CDR1 is MNHNS and CDR2 is SASEGT. This CDR3 is 14 amino acids long. CDR3 in DNA: TGTGCCAGCAGTGAACGATATGGGAGGGACGAGCAGTACTTC. This gives the protein CASSERYGRDEQYF.

The genes are TRBV27 and TRBJ1-6, with TRBD1 identical over 11 bases. The CDR3 runs to 18 residues. The V gene's germline CDR1 is MNHEY and CDR2 SMNVEV (reference sequence). Trimming cost V 6 bases and J 1 base; bases outside gene matches: 8. CDR3 DNA: TGTGCCAGCAGACCATTTGGGACAGGGGGATCCTATAATTCACCCCTCCACTTT. Amino acids: CASRPFGTGGSYNSPLHF.

The chain couples TRBV5-1 to TRBJ2-2; perhaps TRBD2 as D (6 bases). Germline V CDR1 and CDR2: SGHRS, YFSETQ. The CDR3 runs 15 residues. Trimming cost V 3 bases and J 2 bases, with 11 bases left between them. The CDR3 is CASSSGLINTGELFF. DNA for the CDR3: TGCGCCAGCAGCTCCGGACTAATTAACACCGGGGAGCTGTTTTTT.

The chain recombines TRBV5-1 with TRBJ1-4; D is undetermined. This CDR3 is built from 12 residues. V gave up 3 bases and J gave up 5 bases, with 5 bases separating them. CDR1 is SGHRS, CDR2 YFSETQ, per germline. CDR3 in DNA: TGCGCCAGCAGCTCCGGGAATGAAAAACTGTTTTTT. Protein sequence: CASSSGNEKLFF. The variable domain in full, with the rest retrieved from reference TRBV5-1 and TRBJ1-4, is KAGVTQTPRYLIKTRGQQVTLSCSPISGHRSVSWYQQTPGQGLQFLFEYFSETQRNKGNFPGRFSGRQFSNSRSEMNVSTLELGDSALYLCASSSGNEKLFFGSGTQLSVL.

This chain joins TRBV5-5 and TRBJ2-1, with D perhaps TRBD2 (6 bases). The CDR3 loop spans 15 amino acids. Germline values: CDR1 SGHKS, CDR2 YYEKEE (reference sequence). V was cut by 2 bases and J by 0 bases, with 9 bases left in between. This CDR3 reads CASSFGGSSYNEQFF. In DNA, the CDR3 is TGTGCCAGCAGCTTCGGAGGGAGCTCCTACAATGAGCAGTTCTTC. Together with reference TRBV5-5 and TRBJ2-1, the CDR3 gives the full variable domain: DAGVTQSPTHLIKTRGQQVTLRCSPISGHKSVSWYQQVLGQGPQFIFQYYEKEERGRGNFPDRFSARQFPNYSSELNVNALLLGDSALYLCASSFGGSSYNEQFFGPGTRLTVL.

The chain links TRBV9 to TRBJ2-5, with D possibly matching TRBD1 (6 bases). The V end was cut by 1 base, the J end by 5 bases, with 9 bases between. Germline CDR1 reads SGDLS; CDR2 reads YYNGEE. The CDR3 has 13 amino acids. DNA for the CDR3: TGTGCCAGCAGCGTACCAGGGGTGGAGACCCAGTACTTC. Its protein product is CASSVPGVETQYF.

V and J are TRBV24-1 and TRBJ2-5; 9 bases line up with TRBD2. CDR1 is KGHDR, CDR2 SFDVKD, per germline. The CDR3 contains 15 residues. The V segment lost 3 bases and the J segment 1 base; nucleotides outside the gene matches: 2. Here the CDR3 reads CATSDPTSGQETQYF. The CDR3 nucleotides read TGTGCCACCAGTGATCCGACTAGCGGCCAAGAGACCCAGTACTTC.

The chain recombines TRBV5-6 with TRBJ2-3, with 11 nucleotides matching TRBD2. The trim removed 2 bases at V and 0 bases at J, leaving 8 bases unmatched. The CDR3 sequence is 18 residues long. In germline, CDR1 is SGHDT, CDR2 YYEEEE. The CDR3 loop reads CASSFILAGGPSTDTQYF. CDR3 nucleotides: TGTGCCAGCAGCTTTATTCTAGCGGGGGGCCCTAGCACAGATACGCAGTATTTT.

The chain carries TRBV5-6 and TRBJ2-1; 7 nucleotides match TRBD1. The CDR3 extends over 14 amino acids. V lost 4 bases to trimming and J lost 3 bases; unmatched junction nucleotides: 4. Germline CDR1 is SGHDT and CDR2 is YYEEEE. The CDR3 sequence: CASSEGQRYNEQFF. The CDR3, as DNA: TGTGCCAGCAGCGAGGGACAGCGCTACAATGAGCAGTTCTTC.

The chain employs TRBV7-2 and TRBJ1-1, with TRBD1 matching over 8 bases. This CDR3 is 15 amino acids long. Per germline, CDR1 SGHTA and CDR2 FQGNSA. Trimming removed 5 bases from V and 4 bases from J; junction bases left unmatched: 9. This chain's CDR3 is CASSPGQGRTTEAFF. The CDR3 bases are TGTGCCAGCAGCCCCGGACAGGGACGGACCACTGAAGCTTTCTTT.

The chain uses TRBV9 and TRBJ2-3; 8 bases line up with TRBD2. Germline CDR1 SGDLS, CDR2 YYNGEE. V lost 2 bases to trimming and J lost 2 bases; unmatched junction nucleotides: 4. This CDR3 is 15 amino acids long. CDR3 DNA: TGTGCCAGCAGCGTGGGCGGGGGGACCACAGATACGCAGTATTTT. Protein product: CASSVGGGTTDTQYF.

The chain combines TRBV19 with TRBJ2-2; TRBD1 agrees at 7 bases. Germline CDR1 LNHDA, CDR2 SQIVND (reference sequence). The CDR3 totals 16 residues. Trimming took 4 bases from V and 5 from J; bases not matched to a gene: 10. The DNA of the CDR3 is TGTGCCAGTAGTACAGGGGGAATCGGGGTTACCGGGGAGCTGTTTTTT. Translated: CASSTGGIGVTGELFF. Complete variable domain (other parts from reference TRBV19 and TRBJ2-2): DGGITQSPKYLFRKEGQNVTLSCEQNLNHDAMYWYRQDPGQGLRLIYYSQIVNDFQKGDIAEGYSVSREKKESFPLTVTSAQKNPTAFYLCASSTGGIGVTGELFFGEGSRLTVL.

The chain carries TRBV6-1 and TRBJ1-1; weak D call: TRBD1 (6 bases). Germline CDR1 reads MNHNS; CDR2 reads SASEGT. The CDR3 consists of 13 residues. V lost 0 bases, J lost 7 bases, and 9 bases lay in between. The CDR3 protein is CASSEAYRDEAFF. In nucleotides, the CDR3 is TGTGCCAGCAGTGAAGCTTACAGGGATGAAGCTTTCTTT.

The chain joins TRBV19 to TRBJ2-5, with 13 bases fitting TRBD2. Germline CDR1 and CDR2: LNHDA and SQIVND (reference sequence). With 4 bases clipped from V and 1 base from J, the junction kept 6 bases outside the gene matches. This CDR3 has 17 amino acids. This CDR3 is CASSRRLAGGLQETQYF. The CDR3 DNA sequence: TGTGCCAGTAGTAGGCGACTAGCGGGGGGACTCCAAGAGACCCAGTACTTC.

This chain links TRBV18 with TRBJ2-2; TRBD2 matches at 8 bases. Trimming cost V 5 bases and J 4 bases; bases outside gene matches: 12. This CDR3 is 17 amino acids long. CDR1 KGHSH and CDR2 LQKENI come from the germline V gene. Here the CDR3 DNA reads TGTGCCAGCTCAACGAGACGGGGGGGCGCGGTCACCGGGGAGCTGTTTTTT. Its translation: CASSTRRGGAVTGELFF.

The sample holds one count of this clone. An end of the junction differs from the germline gene, which may be a read error. The chain combines TRBV7-9 with TRBJ2-7, with D perhaps matching TRBD2 (5 bases). Per the germline V gene, CDR1 is SEHNR and CDR2 is FQNEAQ (reference sequence). CDR3 length: 13 residues. Here the CDR3 reads CASSLAPGYEQYF. CDR3 coding DNA: TGTGCCAGCAGCCTAGCCCCGGGGTACGAGCAGTACTTC. The full variable domain, its missing parts supplied by reference TRBV7-9 and TRBJ2-7, is DTGVSQNPRHKITKRGQNVTFRCDPISEHNRLYWYRQTLGQGPEFLTYFQNEAQLEKSRLLSDRFSAERPKGSFSTLEIQRTEQGDSAMYLCASSLAPGYEQYFGPGTRLTVT.

The rearrangement joins TRBV5-1 to TRBJ2-1, with a possible D match to TRBD2 (7 bases). V was cut by 4 bases and J by 5 bases, with 22 bases left in between. From germline, CDR1 is SGHRS and CDR2 YFSETQ. CDR3 length equals 17 residues. The CDR3 DNA follows: TGCGCCAGCAGCCTTGGGAGGGGGGTTAGTGTGGACAATGAGCAGTTCTTC. The encoded protein is CASSLGRGVSVDNEQFF.

The chain links TRBV19 to TRBJ2-1, with 9 bases that match TRBD2. This CDR3 is built from 16 residues. Germline loops: CDR1 LNHDA, CDR2 SQIVND (reference sequence). With V trimmed by 3 bases and J by 6 bases, 9 bases remained unmatched. The CDR3 loop reads CASSIYGGGAPNEQFF. The CDR3 DNA is TGTGCCAGTAGTATCTATGGCGGGGGGGCTCCCAATGAGCAGTTCTTC.

The chain uses TRBV11-2 and TRBJ2-7, with TRBD1 identical over 9 bases. CDR3 length: 14 residues. The junction had 3 bases not matched to a gene; V was cut back by 4 bases and J by 2 bases. From germline, CDR1 is SGHAT and CDR2 FQNNGV. The CDR3 nucleotides are TGTGCCAGCAGCTCCGGGACAGGGCCCTACGAGCAGTACTTC. It is translated as CASSSGTGPYEQYF.

The table lists this clone with a few counts. V usage is TRBV3-1 (or the pseudogene TRBV3-2) and J usage is TRBJ2-1, with TRBD2 matching 10 bases. The CDR3 extends over 16 amino acids. Germline CDR1 LGHDT, CDR2 YNNKEL (reference sequence). Germline trimming cut 4 bases from V and 7 bases from J; bases unmatched to any gene: 10. The CDR3 is CASSRLTSGKGNEQFF. CDR3 sequence (DNA): TGTGCCAGCAGCCGACTAACTAGCGGGAAAGGTAATGAGCAGTTCTTC.

V and J are TRBV7-2 and TRBJ2-7, with TRBD1 identical over 9 bases. V lost 1 base, J lost 5 bases, and 6 bases stayed unmatched. CDR3 length: 15 residues. Germline CDR1 reads SGHTA; CDR2 reads FQGNSA. CDR3: CASSLGGQGNHEQYF. CDR3 nucleotides: TGTGCCAGCAGCTTAGGGGGACAGGGAAACCACGAGCAGTACTTC.

The genes are TRBV5-1 and TRBJ1-1; no firm D call. The CDR3 totals 15 residues. Germline V lookup: CDR1 SGHRS, CDR2 YFSETQ. V was trimmed by 4 bases and J by 0 bases, leaving 13 bases between them. CDR3 DNA sequence: TGCGCCAGCAGCCTCGCGGCAGCCGTGAACACTGAAGCTTTCTTT. Amino acids: CASSLAAAVNTEAFF.

This chain links TRBV7-2 with TRBJ2-5, with 8 bases that match TRBD2. The CDR3 spans 16 residues. V was clipped by 0 bases and J by 2 bases; unmatched bases: 5. The germline CDR1 and CDR2 sequences are SGHTA and FQGNSA. The CDR3 DNA sequence: TGTGCCAGCAGCTTAGCCCCGGCGGGGGGACAAGAGACCCAGTACTTC. Protein product: CASSLAPAGGQETQYF. The full variable domain, rest sourced from reference TRBV7-2 and TRBJ2-5, is GAGVSQSPSNKVTEKGKDVELRCDPISGHTALYWYRQSLGQGLEFLIYFQGNSAPDKSGLPSDRFSAERTGGSVSTLTIQRTQQEDSAVYLCASSLAPAGGQETQYFGPGTRLLVL.

CDR3 bases: TGTGCCAGCAGCCCCGGGACATCCTCCTACAATGAGCAGTTCTTC. Protein product: CASSPGTSSYNEQFF. The genes are TRBV6-6 and TRBJ2-1, with D possibly matching TRBD1 (6 bases). Trimming shortened V by 6 bases and J by 0 bases, and 12 bases separated the two germline ends. Germline CDR1 is MNHNY and CDR2 is SVGAGI (reference sequence). The CDR3 runs 15 residues.